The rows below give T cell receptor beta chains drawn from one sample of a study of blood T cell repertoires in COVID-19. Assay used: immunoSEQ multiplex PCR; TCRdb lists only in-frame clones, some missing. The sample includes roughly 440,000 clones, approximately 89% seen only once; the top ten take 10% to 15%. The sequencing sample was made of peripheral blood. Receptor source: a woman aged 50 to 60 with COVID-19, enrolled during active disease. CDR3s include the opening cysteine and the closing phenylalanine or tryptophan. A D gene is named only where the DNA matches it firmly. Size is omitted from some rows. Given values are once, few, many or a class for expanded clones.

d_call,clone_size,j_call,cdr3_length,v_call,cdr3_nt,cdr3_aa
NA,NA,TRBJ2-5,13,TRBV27,TGTGCCAGCAGTTTATCGGGCGCAACGGCCCAGTACTTC,CASSLSGATAQYF
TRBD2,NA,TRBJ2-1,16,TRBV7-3,TGTGCCAGCAGCCCCCTCTTCGGGGGGAGCTACAATGAGCAGTTCTTC,CASSPLFGGSYNEQFF
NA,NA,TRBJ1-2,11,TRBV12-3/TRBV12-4,TGTGCCAGCAGTGCCAATAGCGGCTACACCTTC,CASSANSGYTF
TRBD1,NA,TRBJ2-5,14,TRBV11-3,TGTGCCAGCAGCTTAGGGGACAGGGAGGAGACCCAGTACTTC,CASSLGDREETQYF
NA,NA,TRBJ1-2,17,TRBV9,TGTGCCAGCAGCGCGAGCGGACGGCCAACCCTTGACTATGGCTACACCTTC,CASSASGRPTLDYGYTF
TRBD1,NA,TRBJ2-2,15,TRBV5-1,TGCGCCAGCAGCTTGGGACAGGGGGCGGCCGGGGAGCTGTTTTTT,CASSLGQGAAGELFF
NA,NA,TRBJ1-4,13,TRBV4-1,TGCGCCAGCAGCCGCCCGGGAGCCGAAAAACTGTTTTTT,CASSRPGAEKLFF
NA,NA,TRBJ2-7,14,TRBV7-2,TGTGCCAGCAGCTTAGAACCAGGGTACTACGAGCAGTACTTC,CASSLEPGYYEQYF
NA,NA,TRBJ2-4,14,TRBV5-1,TGCGCCAGCAGCCCCGGAGGTGGGGAAAACATTCAGTACTTC,CASSPGGGENIQYF
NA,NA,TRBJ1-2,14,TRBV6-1,TGTGCCAGCAGTGAAGCGGGGCACCACTATGGCTACACCTTC,CASSEAGHHYGYTF
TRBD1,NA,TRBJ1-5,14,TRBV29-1,TGCAGCGTCACGGACAGGGAGGGTGGTTTAAACCAGCATTTT,CSVTDREGGLNQHF
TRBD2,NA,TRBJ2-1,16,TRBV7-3,TGTGCCAGCAGCCTGGGCCTAGCGGGGGGGCACAATGAGCAGTTCTTC,CASSLGLAGGHNEQFF
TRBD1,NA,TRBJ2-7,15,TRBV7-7,TGTGCCAGCAGCCACCCTGACAGGGGGAGATACGAGCAGTACTTC,CASSHPDRGRYEQYF
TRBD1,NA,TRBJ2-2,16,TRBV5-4,TGTGCCAGCAGCCGCCCTGAAGGGGGCAACACCGGGGAGCTGTTTTTT,CASSRPEGGNTGELFF
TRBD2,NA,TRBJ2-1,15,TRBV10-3,TGTGCCATCAGTGAGGCCCTAGCGGGGGTCCCCGAGCAGTTCTTC,CAISEALAGVPEQFF
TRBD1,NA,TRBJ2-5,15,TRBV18,TGTGCCAGCTCACCACGACAGGGCCACCAAGAGACCCAGTACTTC,CASSPRQGHQETQYF
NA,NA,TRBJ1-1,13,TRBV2,TGTGCCAGCAGTGAAGAAAGCTACACTGAAGCTTTCTTT,CASSEESYTEAFF
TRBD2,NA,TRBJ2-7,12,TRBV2,TGTGCCAGCCGGGAGGGAAGGTACGAGCAGTACTTC,CASREGRYEQYF
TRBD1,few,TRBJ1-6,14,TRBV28,TGTGCCAGCACCCTGGGACAGGGAAGCTCACCCCTCCACTTT,CASTLGQGSSPLHF
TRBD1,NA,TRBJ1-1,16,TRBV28,TGTGCCAGCAGTTCCCTTACAGGGGGACTGGATACTGAAGCTTTCTTT,CASSSLTGGLDTEAFF
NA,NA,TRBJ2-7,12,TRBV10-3,TGTGCCATCAGTGAGCCGCGCTTCGAGCAGTACTTC,CAISEPRFEQYF
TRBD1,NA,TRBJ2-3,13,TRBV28,TGTGCCATCGGGACAGGGGGCCTGGATACGCAGTATTTT,CAIGTGGLDTQYF
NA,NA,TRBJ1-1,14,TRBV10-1,TGCGCCAGCAGTGAGTCTAAGAGTCCTCCCACAGCTTTCTTT,CASSESKSPPTAFF